This T cell receptor beta chain was observed in a study of T-cell memory formation after mild COVID-19. The overall study: The TCR clusters were mostly specific to one donor. General study points: Clones that got smaller from day 15 to 85 had even CD4/CD8, while clones growing later tipped toward CD4+. Pre-infection memory held some responding clones, suggesting pre-existing cross-reactive T cells responded. Among CD4+ contracting clones, most were CM and EM, and CD8+ ones EMRA.

This clonotype was counted between two and nine times. What it binds is unknown. TCRdb reanalysed the 5' RACE reads using MiXCR and keeps one entry per CDR3 protein. The sample has over 350,000 distinct CDR3 sequences, 16% seen once; the top ten hold 20% to 25%. The sample was PBMCs or a T cell subset sorted from them (not recorded which). This sequence was found in a man between 18 and 29 years old who had mild COVID-19 (a few samples of this study predate the infection). Cell type and time point are not known.

The CDR3 protein is CASSKTDRHTLGNQPQHF. The CDR3 region has the DNA TGTGCCAGCAGTAAAACCGACAGACATACACTCGGCAATCAGCCCCAGCATTTT. The J gene is TRBJ1-5, the V gene TRBV6-5; D is perhaps TRBD1 (5 bases). This CDR3 is built from 18 residues. Trimming cost V 5 bases and J 2 bases, with 22 bases left between them. CDR1 is MNHEY, CDR2 SVGAGI, per germline.